This T cell receptor beta chain emerged from a study of T cell responses to AZD1222 COVID-19 vaccine. Only in-frame clones appear in the TCRdb table, and some are missing; sequencing was by immunoSEQ multiplex PCR. The sample yields about 140,000 clones, 90% to 95% seen once. General observations from the study: Spike-wide vaccine-associated CD4 TCRs dominated at 160-218 and 743-854. At study baseline, merely six AZD1222 recipients were seropositive.

For this clone: Its matching antigen is unknown.

The V segment lost 1 base and the J segment 0 bases; nucleotides outside the gene matches: 4. The CDR3 extends over 16 amino acids. Germline assignment: CDR1 SGHRS and CDR2 YFSETQ. This TCR was recovered from an adult in good health. The chain is built from TRBV5-1 and TRBJ2-5; 9 nucleotides line up with TRBD2. The sequenced sample was peripheral blood, obtained on day 0 of MenACWY control vaccination. CDR3 DNA sequence: TGCGCCAGCAGCTTGTGGGCGGGGGGGAACCAAGAGACCCAGTACTTC. Amino acid sequence: CASSLWAGGNQETQYF.